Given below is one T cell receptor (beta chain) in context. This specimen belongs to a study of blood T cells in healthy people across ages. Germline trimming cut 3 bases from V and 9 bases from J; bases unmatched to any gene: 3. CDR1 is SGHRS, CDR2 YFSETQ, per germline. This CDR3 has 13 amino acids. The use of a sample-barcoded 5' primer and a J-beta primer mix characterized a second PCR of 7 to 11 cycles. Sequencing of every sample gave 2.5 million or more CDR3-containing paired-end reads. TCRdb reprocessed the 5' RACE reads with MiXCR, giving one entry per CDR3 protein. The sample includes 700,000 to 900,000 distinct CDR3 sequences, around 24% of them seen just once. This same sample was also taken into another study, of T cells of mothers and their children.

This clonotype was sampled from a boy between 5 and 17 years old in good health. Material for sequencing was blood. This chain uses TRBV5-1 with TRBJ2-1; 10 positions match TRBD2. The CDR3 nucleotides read TGCGCCAGCAGCTCCCGACTAGCGGGTGAGCAGTTCTTC. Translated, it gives CASSSRLAGEQFF. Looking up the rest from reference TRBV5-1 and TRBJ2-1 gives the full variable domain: KAGVTQTPRYLIKTRGQQVTLSCSPISGHRSVSWYQQTPGQGLQFLFEYFSETQRNKGNFPGRFSGRQFSNSRSEMNVSTLELGDSALYLCASSSRLAGEQFFGPGTRLTVL.